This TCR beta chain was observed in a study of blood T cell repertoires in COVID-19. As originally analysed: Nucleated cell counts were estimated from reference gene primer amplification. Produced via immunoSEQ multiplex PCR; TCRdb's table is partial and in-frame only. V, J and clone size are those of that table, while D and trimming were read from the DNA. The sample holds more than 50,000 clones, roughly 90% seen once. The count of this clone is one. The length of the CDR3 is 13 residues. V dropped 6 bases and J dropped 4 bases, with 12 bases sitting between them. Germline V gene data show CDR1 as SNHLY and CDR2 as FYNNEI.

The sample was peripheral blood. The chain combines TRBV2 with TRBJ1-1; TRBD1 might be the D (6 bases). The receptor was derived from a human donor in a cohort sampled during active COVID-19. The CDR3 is CASRGNRVTEAFF. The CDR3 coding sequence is TGTGCCAGCAGAGGAAACAGGGTCACTGAAGCTTTCTTT.